This T cell receptor (beta chain) is from a study of blood T cell repertoires in COVID-19. Looking at the study overall: The United States, Italy and Spain supplied acute and convalescent COVID-19 samples. T cells, B-cell-depleted T cells, or PBMCs supplied cDNA or gDNA.

In the original workflow: Amplification of reference gene primers was used by the study to estimate nucleated cell counts. Repertoires were generated with immunoSEQ multiplex PCR, while TCRdb's copy carries only in-frame clones and drops some. V, J and clone size reflect that table, while D and trimming were determined from the DNA. The profile covers about 360,000 clones, with more than 85% appearing a single time and under 3% taken by the ten largest. This clone was seen more than once but under ten times. The CDR3 runs to 16 residues. V was pared by 5 bases and J by 4 bases, with 11 bases of the junction left unmatched. Germline V lookup: CDR1 SEHNR, CDR2 FQNEAQ (reference sequence).

The chain carries TRBV7-9 and TRBJ1-2, with 9 bases fitting TRBD1. Sequencing was performed on peripheral blood. The TCR was taken from a human donor in a cohort sampled during active COVID-19. The CDR3 spells CASSRLGQGRLYGYTF. The CDR3 DNA follows: TGTGCCAGCAGCCGACTTGGACAGGGGAGGCTCTATGGCTACACCTTC.